These T cell receptor beta chains were read from a single sample in a study of T cells in Graves' hyperthyroidism and ophthalmopathy. TCRdb used MiXCR to reprocess the multiplex PCR reads, holding one entry per CDR3 protein. Of 600,000 to 700,000 distinct CDR3 sequences listed, roughly 46% are singletons. The sequenced sample was peripheral blood or thyroid tissue (not recorded which). The receptors were gathered from an adult man with Graves' disease, either hyperthyroidism or ophthalmopathy (not recorded which). Both conserved end residues are part of each CDR3. A D gene is named only where the DNA matches it firmly. Size tells how often a clone was seen (once, few, many) or the class of an expanded clone, and some rows leave it out.

CDR3nt	CDR3aa	abundance	d_gene	v_gene	j_gene
TGCAGTGCTACACCGGGGGGACAAGAGACCCAGTACTTC	CSATPGGQETQYF	NA	TRBD2	TRBV20-1	TRBJ2-5
TGTGCCAGCAGCTTTGAGCGTTACCAAGAGACCCAGTACTTC	CASSFERYQETQYF	many	NA	TRBV7-9	TRBJ2-5
TGTGCCACCAGCAGTGGGGGCGGATCCTCTGGAAACACCATATATTTT	CATSSGGGSSGNTIYF	NA	NA	TRBV15	TRBJ1-3
TGCAGTGCTAGAGATCAAGGGGGCGACTATGGCTACACCTTC	CSARDQGGDYGYTF	NA	TRBD1	TRBV20-1	TRBJ1-2
TGTGCCAGCAGTCCTCTTGGGGGACAGAACACTGAAGCTTTCTTT	CASSPLGGQNTEAFF	NA	NA	TRBV6-5	TRBJ1-1
TGTGCCAGCAGTAAACCCAGCCTGGGAAATGAAAAACTGTTTTTT	CASSKPSLGNEKLFF	NA	NA	TRBV11-2	TRBJ1-4
TGTGCCAGCAGTTTCTCGACGTCAGGGGCGGGTCAGCCCCAGCATTTT	CASSFSTSGAGQPQHF	NA	NA	TRBV12-3/TRBV12-4	TRBJ1-5
TGTGCCACCTGGGGGTCGGGGGGCCTGGGGAACGAGCAGTACTTC	CATWGSGGLGNEQYF	NA	NA	TRBV25-1	TRBJ2-7
TGCAGTGCAGGGGTGATGGGACGGATTAGCAATCAGCCCCAGCATTTT	CSAGVMGRISNQPQHF	NA	NA	TRBV20-1	TRBJ1-5
TGCGGTAGTTGGTTGGGTGGCTATGGCTACGAGCAGTACTTC	CGSWLGGYGYEQYF	NA	NA	TRBV20-1	TRBJ2-7
TGTGCCAGCAGCCTTTGCATCGGAAGTCGGGAGACCCAGTACTTC	CASSLCIGSRETQYF	NA	NA	TRBV12-3/TRBV12-4	TRBJ2-5
TGTGCCAGCAGTGAACGCACTAGCGGGGGGCCGACAAGAGAGACCCAGTACTTC	CASSERTSGGPTRETQYF	NA	TRBD2	TRBV6-5	TRBJ2-5
TGTGCCAGCAGCACTACAGGGGGGGATTCACCCCTCCACTTT	CASSTTGGDSPLHF	NA	TRBD1	TRBV7-3	TRBJ1-6
TGTGCCGGCAGCTTACGGGGCAATGAAAAACTGTTTTTT	CAGSLRGNEKLFF	once	NA	TRBV7-9	TRBJ1-4
TGCAGTGCGGCTAGCGGGCGGACCGGGGAGCTGTTTTTT	CSAASGRTGELFF	many	TRBD2	TRBV20-1	TRBJ2-2
TGCGCCAGCAGCACCGACGGTAGGACTAATGAAAAACTGTTTTTT	CASSTDGRTNEKLFF	NA	NA	TRBV5-1	TRBJ1-4
TGTGCCACCAGCGCAGAGGGGGAGACCCAGTACTTC	CATSAEGETQYF	NA	NA	TRBV15	TRBJ2-5
TGTGCCAGCAGCTTAGGTTCGGCGGCTCAAGAGACCCAGTACTTC	CASSLGSAAQETQYF	NA	NA	TRBV7-9	TRBJ2-5
TGTGCCACCAGCAATGACAGGGATGTAGGGAAACTGTTTTTT	CATSNDRDVGKLFF	NA	TRBD1	TRBV15	TRBJ1-4
TGTGCCAGCAAACTCGACAGGGGGTCCTACGAGCAGTACTTC	CASKLDRGSYEQYF	NA	TRBD1	TRBV7-9	TRBJ2-7
TGCAGTGCTAGAGACGATCCCTTGGAGCAGTACTTC	CSARDDPLEQYF	few	NA	TRBV20-1	TRBJ2-7
TGTGCCAGCAGCCTTCCCGGCGGTGGGACTGAAGCTTTCTTT	CASSLPGGGTEAFF	many	NA	TRBV7-9	TRBJ1-1
TGTGCCAGCAGCTTAGCAGGGGTGGACGAGCAGTACTTC	CASSLAGVDEQYF	many	NA	TRBV7-9	TRBJ2-7
TGTGCCAGCTCACCGGAGGGTGCTACTAACTATGGCTACACCTTC	CASSPEGATNYGYTF	few	NA	TRBV6-5	TRBJ1-2
TGTGCCAGCAGCTTCGACAGGGTGGGGGAAAAACTGTTTTTT	CASSFDRVGEKLFF	many	TRBD1	TRBV7-9	TRBJ1-4
TGCGCCAGCAGTGAGTCTCGAGGGTCGGGGGGTGAAAAACTGTTTTTT	CASSESRGSGGEKLFF	NA	NA	TRBV10-1	TRBJ1-4
TGTGCCAGCAGCTTAGGTTTTCAGAATTTTAATTCACCCCTCCACTTT	CASSLGFQNFNSPLHF	few	NA	TRBV7-2	TRBJ1-6
TGTGCCAGCGCTGGGACAGGGAACGCTGAAGCTTTCTTC	CASAGTGNAEAFF	NA	TRBD1	TRBV7-9	TRBJ1-1
TGTGCCAGCAGTGAATGGACAGGGCCAACCTACGAGCAGTACTTC	CASSEWTGPTYEQYF	NA	TRBD1	TRBV6-1	TRBJ2-7
TGTGCCAGCAGCCTAGACAGGGTTTCTGAAGCTTTCTTT	CASSLDRVSEAFF	few	TRBD1	TRBV7-9	TRBJ1-1
TGTGCCAGCAGCTTAGCGCACGGGACACCCGAGACCCAGTACTTC	CASSLAHGTPETQYF	NA	NA	TRBV4-1	TRBJ2-5